These T cell receptor beta chains were read from a single sample in a study of blood T cell repertoires in COVID-19. Generated by immunoSEQ multiplex PCR, the TCRdb table keeps only in-frame clones and is missing some. The profile shows roughly 300,000 clones, more than 80% of them singletons. Sample: peripheral blood. Receptor source: a woman aged 25 to 39 with COVID-19, enrolled during active disease. CDR3s include the opening cysteine and the closing phenylalanine or tryptophan. A D gene is named only where the DNA matches it firmly. Size is stated for part of the rows, as once, few or many counts, or as a class when the clone is expanded.

d_call	v_call	j_call	clone_size	cdr3_nt	cdr3_aa
-	TRBV6-5	TRBJ1-1	-	TGTGCCAGCAGGAGGGTGGGGAACACTGAAGCTTTCTTT	CASRRVGNTEAFF
TRBD1	TRBV2	TRBJ1-4	-	TGTGCCAGCAGCTTCGGACAGGGATTTGAAAAACTGTTTTTT	CASSFGQGFEKLFF
TRBD2	TRBV5-1	TRBJ2-1	-	TGCGCCAGCAGCCAGGGACTAGCGGGAGGGATCTACAATGAGCAGTTCTTC	CASSQGLAGGIYNEQFF
TRBD2	TRBV7-8	TRBJ2-1	-	TGTGCCAGCAGCTTAGTCCGTAGCGGGGCTAACAATGAGCAGTTCTTC	CASSLVRSGANNEQFF
-	TRBV6-5	TRBJ2-2	-	TGTGCCAGCAGTACCTCAGGTTTCGGTGGGGAGCTGTTTTTT	CASSTSGFGGELFF
TRBD2	TRBV9	TRBJ2-2	-	TGTGCCAGCAGCACCGGGACTAGCGGGAGTAGGGGGGAGCTGTTTTTT	CASSTGTSGSRGELFF
-	TRBV5-4	TRBJ1-1	-	TGTGCCAGCAGCTCGGAGGTAAACACTGAAGCTTTCTTT	CASSSEVNTEAFF
TRBD1	TRBV12-3/TRBV12-4	TRBJ1-3	-	TGTGCCAGCAGTAGGACAGGGTCTTTCACCATATATTTT	CASSRTGSFTIYF
TRBD2	TRBV5-1	TRBJ2-1	-	TGCGCCAGCAGGCCTCTCACTAGCGGGAGTGACAATGAGCAGTTCTTC	CASRPLTSGSDNEQFF
TRBD1	TRBV2	TRBJ1-5	-	TGTGCCAGCAGTGAGGTGACAGGGGGTAGTCAGCCCCAGCATTTT	CASSEVTGGSQPQHF
-	TRBV27	TRBJ1-2	-	TGTGCCAGCAGTCCATCCGGGACATGGGATGGCTACACCTTC	CASSPSGTWDGYTF
TRBD2	TRBV14	TRBJ2-7	-	TGTGCCAGCAGCCGCCCCGGGGGGGAGCAGTACTTC	CASSRPGGEQYF
TRBD2	TRBV28	TRBJ2-2	-	TGTGCCAGCAGGGCTCCTAGCGGGAGAACCGGGGAGCTGTTTTTT	CASRAPSGRTGELFF
-	TRBV21-1	TRBJ2-7	-	TGTGCCAGCAGGAGGTCCGGGACAGGGGGCAAAGAGCAGTACTTC	CASRRSGTGGKEQYF
TRBD2	TRBV29-1	TRBJ2-2	once	TGCAGCGTTGGCCGGGAGGGGACCGGGGAGCTGTTTTTT	CSVGREGTGELFF
-	TRBV30	TRBJ1-3	-	TGTGCCTGGAGTGTACTAAGACAGTCTGTGAACACCATATATTTT	CAWSVLRQSVNTIYF
-	TRBV30	TRBJ1-6	few	TGTGCCTGGAGTGAAGGACTGGGGGGTTCACCCCTCCACTTT	CAWSEGLGGSPLHF
-	TRBV30	TRBJ1-2	-	TGTGCCTGGACACCCGCGACAGGCGCCGCGGCCTATGGCTACACCTTC	CAWTPATGAAAYGYTF
TRBD1	TRBV28	TRBJ1-5	-	TGTGCCAGCAGTTCGACAGGGGGCTGGCAGCCCCAGCATTTT	CASSSTGGWQPQHF
-	TRBV4-2	TRBJ2-1	-	TGTGCCAGCAGCCAAGAACTAGCACACAATGAGCAGTTCTTC	CASSQELAHNEQFF
-	TRBV6-5	TRBJ2-7	-	TGTGCCAGCAGCCCCCGTAGGGGCAGCTCCTACGAGCAGTACTTC	CASSPRRGSSYEQYF
TRBD1	TRBV27	TRBJ1-1	-	TGTGCCAGCAGTTTATCGAGGACAGGGGGCACTGAAGCTTTCTTT	CASSLSRTGGTEAFF
-	TRBV11-2	TRBJ2-1	-	TGTGCCAGCAGCTTGTCCCTAAACAATGAGCAGTTCTTC	CASSLSLNNEQFF
TRBD1	TRBV5-6	TRBJ1-2	-	TGTGCCAGCAGCTTGGGGGGACAGGGCTTCGGCTACACCTTC	CASSLGGQGFGYTF
-	TRBV6-5	TRBJ1-2	-	TGTGCCAGCAGTTACGGGGGGGCGCATGATGGCTACACCTTC	CASSYGGAHDGYTF